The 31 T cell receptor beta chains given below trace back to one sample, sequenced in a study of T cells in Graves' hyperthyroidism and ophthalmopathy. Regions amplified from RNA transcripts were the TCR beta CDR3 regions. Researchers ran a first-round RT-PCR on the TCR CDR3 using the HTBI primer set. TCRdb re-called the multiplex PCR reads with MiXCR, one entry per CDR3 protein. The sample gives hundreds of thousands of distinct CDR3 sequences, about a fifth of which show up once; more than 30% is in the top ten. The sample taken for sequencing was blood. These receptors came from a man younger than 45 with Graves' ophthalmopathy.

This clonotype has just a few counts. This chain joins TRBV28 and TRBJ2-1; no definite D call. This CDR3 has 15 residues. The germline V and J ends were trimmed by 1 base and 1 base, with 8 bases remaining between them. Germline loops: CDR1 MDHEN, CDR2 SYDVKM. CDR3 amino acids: CASSLSRNSYNEQFF. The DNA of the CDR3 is TGTGCCAGCAGTTTATCACGGAATTCCTACAATGAGCAGTTCTTC.

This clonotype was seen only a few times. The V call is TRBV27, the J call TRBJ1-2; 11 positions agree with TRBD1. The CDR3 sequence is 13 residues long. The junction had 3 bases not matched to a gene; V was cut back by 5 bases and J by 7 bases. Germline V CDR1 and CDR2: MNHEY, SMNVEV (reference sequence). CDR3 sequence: CASSGQGAVGYTF. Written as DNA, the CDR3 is TGTGCCAGCAGTGGACAGGGGGCTGTTGGCTACACCTTC.

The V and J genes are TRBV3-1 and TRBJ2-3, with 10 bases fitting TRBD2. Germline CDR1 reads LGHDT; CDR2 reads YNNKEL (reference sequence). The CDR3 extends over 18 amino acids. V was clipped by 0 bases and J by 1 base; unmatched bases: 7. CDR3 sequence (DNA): TGTGCCAGCAGCCAAGATCGGCTAGCGGGAGCTGGCACAGATACGCAGTATTTT. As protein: CASSQDRLAGAGTDTQYF.

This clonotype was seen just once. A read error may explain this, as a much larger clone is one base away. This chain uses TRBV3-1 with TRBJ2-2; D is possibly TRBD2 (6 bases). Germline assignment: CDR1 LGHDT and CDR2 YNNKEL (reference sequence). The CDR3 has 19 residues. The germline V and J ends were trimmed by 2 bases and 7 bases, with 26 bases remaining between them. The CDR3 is CASSQTTRPAGRLHGELFF. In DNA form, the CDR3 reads TGTGCCAGCAGCCAAACAACCAGACCAGCGGGTCGCCTGCACGGGGAGCTGTTTTTT.

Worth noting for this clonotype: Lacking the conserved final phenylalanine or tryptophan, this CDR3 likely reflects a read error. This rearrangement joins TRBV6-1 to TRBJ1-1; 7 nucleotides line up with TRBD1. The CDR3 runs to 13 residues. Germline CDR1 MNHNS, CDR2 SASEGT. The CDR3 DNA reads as TGTGTCAGCAGCGTGACAGGGTACACTGAAGCTTTCTCT. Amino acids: CVSSVTGYTEAFS.

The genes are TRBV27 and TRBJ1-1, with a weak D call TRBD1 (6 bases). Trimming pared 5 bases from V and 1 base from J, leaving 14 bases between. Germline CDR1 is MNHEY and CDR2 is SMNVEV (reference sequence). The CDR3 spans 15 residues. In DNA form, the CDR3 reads TGTGCCAGCAGTACCCCAGAGGGGGGGAACACTGAAGCTTTCTTT. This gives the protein CASSTPEGGNTEAFF.

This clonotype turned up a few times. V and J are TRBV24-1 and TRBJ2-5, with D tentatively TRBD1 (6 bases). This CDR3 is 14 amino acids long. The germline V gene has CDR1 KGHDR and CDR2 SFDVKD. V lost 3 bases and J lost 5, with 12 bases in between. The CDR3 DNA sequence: TGTGCCACCAGTGATCAACAGGGTTTTGAGACCCAGTACTTC. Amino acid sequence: CATSDQQGFETQYF.

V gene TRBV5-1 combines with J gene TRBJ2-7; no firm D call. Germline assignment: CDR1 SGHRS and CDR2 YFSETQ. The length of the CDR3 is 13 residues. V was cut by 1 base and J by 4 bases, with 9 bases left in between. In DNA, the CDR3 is TGCGCCAGCAGCTTGCTCGGGCCGTACGAGCAGTACTTC. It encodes CASSLLGPYEQYF.

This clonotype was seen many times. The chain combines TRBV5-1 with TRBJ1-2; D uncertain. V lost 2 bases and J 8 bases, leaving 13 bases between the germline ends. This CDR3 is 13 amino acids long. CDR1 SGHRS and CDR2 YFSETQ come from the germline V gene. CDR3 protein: CASSLMWADGYTF. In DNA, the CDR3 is TGCGCCAGCAGCTTAATGTGGGCAGACGGCTACACCTTC.

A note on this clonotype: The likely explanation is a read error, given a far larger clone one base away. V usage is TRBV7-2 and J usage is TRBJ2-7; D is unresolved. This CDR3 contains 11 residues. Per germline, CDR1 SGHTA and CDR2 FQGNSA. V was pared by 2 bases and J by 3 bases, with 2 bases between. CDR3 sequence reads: CTSSLRYEQYF. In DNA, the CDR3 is TGTACCAGCAGCTTACGCTACGAGCAGTACTTC.

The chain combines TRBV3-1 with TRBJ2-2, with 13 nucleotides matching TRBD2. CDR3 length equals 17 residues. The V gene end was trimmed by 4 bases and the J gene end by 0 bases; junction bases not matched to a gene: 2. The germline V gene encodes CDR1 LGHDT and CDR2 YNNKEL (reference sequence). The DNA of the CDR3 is TGTGCCAGCAGCCTGGGGACTAGCGGGGCGAACACCGGGGAGCTGTTTTTT. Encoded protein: CASSLGTSGANTGELFF.

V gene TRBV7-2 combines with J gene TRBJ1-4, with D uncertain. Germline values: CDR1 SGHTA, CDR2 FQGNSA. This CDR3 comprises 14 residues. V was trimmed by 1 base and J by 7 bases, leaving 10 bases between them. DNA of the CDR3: TGTGCCAGCAGCTTAGGGCAGAGTTCTGAAAAACTGTTTTTT. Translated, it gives CASSLGQSSEKLFF.

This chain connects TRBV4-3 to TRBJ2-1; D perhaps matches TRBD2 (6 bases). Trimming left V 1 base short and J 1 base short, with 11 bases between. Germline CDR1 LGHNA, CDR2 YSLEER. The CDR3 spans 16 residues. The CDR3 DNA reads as TGCGCCAGCAGCCAAGCAACGGGAGTATCCTACAATGAGCAGTTCTTC. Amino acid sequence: CASSQATGVSYNEQFF.

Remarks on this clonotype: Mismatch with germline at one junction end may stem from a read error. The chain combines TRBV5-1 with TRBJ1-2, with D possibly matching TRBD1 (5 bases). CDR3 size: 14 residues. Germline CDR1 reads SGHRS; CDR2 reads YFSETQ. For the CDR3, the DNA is TGTGCCGGCAGCCCGGGGGTGGGCCCCTATGGCTACACCTTC. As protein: CAGSPGVGPYGYTF.

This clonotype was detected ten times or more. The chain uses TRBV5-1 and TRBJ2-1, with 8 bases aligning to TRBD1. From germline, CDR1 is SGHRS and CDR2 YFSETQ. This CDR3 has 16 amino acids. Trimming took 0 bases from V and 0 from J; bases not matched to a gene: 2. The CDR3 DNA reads TGCGCCAGCAGCTTGGGGACAGGGAGCTCCTACAATGAGCAGTTCTTC. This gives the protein CASSLGTGSSYNEQFF.

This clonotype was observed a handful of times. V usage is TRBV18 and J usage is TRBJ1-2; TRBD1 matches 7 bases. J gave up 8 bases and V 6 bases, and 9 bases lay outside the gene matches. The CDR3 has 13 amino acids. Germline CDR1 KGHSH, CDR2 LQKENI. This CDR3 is CASSGEGAPGYTF. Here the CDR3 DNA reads TGTGCCAGCTCCGGTGAGGGGGCGCCCGGCTACACCTTC.

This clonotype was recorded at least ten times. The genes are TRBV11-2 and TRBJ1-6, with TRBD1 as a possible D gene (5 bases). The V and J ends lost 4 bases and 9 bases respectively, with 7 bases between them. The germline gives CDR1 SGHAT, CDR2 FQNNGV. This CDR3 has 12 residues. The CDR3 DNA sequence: TGTGCCAGCAGCTCGGGGGGTTCACCCCTCCACTTT. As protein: CASSSGGSPLHF.

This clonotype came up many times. This CDR3 is CASRAGGGTYNSPLHF. CDR3 nucleotides: TGTGCCAGCAGGGCCGGAGGGGGCACCTATAATTCACCCCTCCACTTT. The chain employs TRBV12-3 or TRBV12-4 and TRBJ1-6; 7 bases are a match to TRBD1. This CDR3 is 16 amino acids long. V lost 6 bases, J lost 2 bases, and 7 bases stayed unmatched.

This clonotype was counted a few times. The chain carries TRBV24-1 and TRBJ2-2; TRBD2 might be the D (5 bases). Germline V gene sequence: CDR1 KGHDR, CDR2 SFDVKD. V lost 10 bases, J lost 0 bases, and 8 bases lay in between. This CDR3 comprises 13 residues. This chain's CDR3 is CATEDSNTGELFF. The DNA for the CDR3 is TGTGCCACAGAGGACTCGAACACCGGGGAGCTGTTTTTT.

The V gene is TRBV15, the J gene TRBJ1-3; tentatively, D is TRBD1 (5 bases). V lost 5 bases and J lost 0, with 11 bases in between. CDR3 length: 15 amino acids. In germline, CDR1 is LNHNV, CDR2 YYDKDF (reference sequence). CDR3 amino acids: CATSGGANSGNTIYF. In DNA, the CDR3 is TGTGCCACCAGCGGAGGGGCCAACTCTGGAAACACCATATATTTT.

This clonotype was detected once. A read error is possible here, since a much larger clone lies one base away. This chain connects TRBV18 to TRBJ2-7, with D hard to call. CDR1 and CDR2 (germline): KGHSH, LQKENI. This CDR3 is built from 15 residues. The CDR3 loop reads CASSPETYGSYGQYF. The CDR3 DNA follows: TGTGCCAGCTCACCAGAAACTTACGGCTCCTACGGGCAGTACTTC.

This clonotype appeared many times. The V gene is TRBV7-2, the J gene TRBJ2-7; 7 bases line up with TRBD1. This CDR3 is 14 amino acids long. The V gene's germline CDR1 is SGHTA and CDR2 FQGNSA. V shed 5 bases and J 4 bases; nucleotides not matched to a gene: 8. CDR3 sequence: CASSRQGIPYEQYF. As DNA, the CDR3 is TGTGCCAGCAGCCGACAGGGTATCCCATACGAGCAGTACTTC.

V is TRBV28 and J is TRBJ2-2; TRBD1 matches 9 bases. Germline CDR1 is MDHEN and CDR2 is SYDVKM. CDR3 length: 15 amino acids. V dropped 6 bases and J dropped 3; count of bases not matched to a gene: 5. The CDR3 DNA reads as TGTGCCAGCAGCCGACAGGGGGTTTACACCGGGGAGCTGTTTTTT. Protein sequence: CASSRQGVYTGELFF.

The CDR3 region is CASSSLSEGETQYF. CDR3 coding DNA: TGTGCCAGCAGCTCCCTGAGTGAGGGGGAGACCCAGTACTTC. This chain connects TRBV5-6 to TRBJ2-5; perhaps D is TRBD1 or TRBD2 (5 bases each). Germline CDR1 and CDR2: SGHDT and YYEEEE. The V end was cut by 3 bases, the J end by 5 bases, with 14 bases between. The CDR3 totals 14 residues.

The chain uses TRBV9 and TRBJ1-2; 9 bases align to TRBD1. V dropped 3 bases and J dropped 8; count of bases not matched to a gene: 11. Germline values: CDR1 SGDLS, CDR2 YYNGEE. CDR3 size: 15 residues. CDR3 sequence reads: CASSGSGTGLDGYTF. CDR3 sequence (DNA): TGTGCCAGCAGCGGGTCCGGGACAGGGTTGGACGGCTACACCTTC.

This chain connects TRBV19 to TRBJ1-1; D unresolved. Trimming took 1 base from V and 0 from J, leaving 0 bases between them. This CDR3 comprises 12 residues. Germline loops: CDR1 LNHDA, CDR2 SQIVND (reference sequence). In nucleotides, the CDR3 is TGTGCCAGTAGTATAGTGAACACTGAAGCTTTCTTT. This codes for CASSIVNTEAFF.

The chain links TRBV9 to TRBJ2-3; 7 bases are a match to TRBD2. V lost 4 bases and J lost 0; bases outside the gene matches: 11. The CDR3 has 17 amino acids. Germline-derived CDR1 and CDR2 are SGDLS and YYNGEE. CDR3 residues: CASSPREGSLSTDTQYF. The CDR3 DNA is TGTGCCAGCAGCCCGAGGGAGGGCTCCCTTAGCACAGATACGCAGTATTTT.

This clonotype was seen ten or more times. The CDR3 loop is CASSPIGSSRRGNEQFF. Here the CDR3 DNA reads TGTGCCAGCAGCCCTATTGGTTCTAGTCGGAGGGGGAATGAGCAGTTCTTC. V usage is TRBV12-3 or TRBV12-4 and J usage is TRBJ2-1; the D gene could be TRBD1 or TRBD2 (6 bases each). V lost 6 bases and J 7 bases, leaving 25 bases between the germline ends. The CDR3 runs to 17 residues.

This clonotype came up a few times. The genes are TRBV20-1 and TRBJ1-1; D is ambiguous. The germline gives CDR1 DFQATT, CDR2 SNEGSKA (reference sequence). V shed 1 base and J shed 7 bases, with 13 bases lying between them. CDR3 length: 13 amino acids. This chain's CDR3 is CSARVTVPLEAFF. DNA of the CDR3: TGCAGTGCTAGAGTTACAGTACCCCTTGAAGCTTTCTTT.

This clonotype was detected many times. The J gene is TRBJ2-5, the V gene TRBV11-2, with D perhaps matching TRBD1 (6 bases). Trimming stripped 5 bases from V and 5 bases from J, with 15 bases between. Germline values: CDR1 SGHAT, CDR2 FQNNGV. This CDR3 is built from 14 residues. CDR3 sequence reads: CASSVTGLAETQYF. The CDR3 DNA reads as TGTGCCAGCAGCGTAACAGGGCTGGCTGAGACCCAGTACTTC. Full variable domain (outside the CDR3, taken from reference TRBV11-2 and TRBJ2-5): EAGVAQSPRYKIIEKRQSVAFWCNPISGHATLYWYQQILGQGPKLLIQFQNNGVVDDSQLPKDRFSAERLKGVDSTLKIQPAKLEDSAVYLCASSVTGLAETQYFGPGTRLLVL.

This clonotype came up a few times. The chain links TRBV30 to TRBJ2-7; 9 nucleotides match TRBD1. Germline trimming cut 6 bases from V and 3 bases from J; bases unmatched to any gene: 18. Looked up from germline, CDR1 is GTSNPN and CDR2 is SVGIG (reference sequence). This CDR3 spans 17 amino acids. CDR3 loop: CACSRDRVSTAFYEQYF. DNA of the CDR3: TGTGCCTGTTCCCGGGACAGGGTATCCACCGCCTTCTACGAGCAGTACTTC. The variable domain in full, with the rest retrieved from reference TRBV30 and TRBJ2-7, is SQTIHQWPATLVQPVGSPLSLECTVEGTSNPNLYWYRQAAGRGLQLLFYSVGIGQISSEVPQNLSASRPQDRQFILSSKKLLLSDSGFYLCACSRDRVSTAFYEQYFGPGTRLTVT.